The clone carrying this T cell receptor (beta chain) has just a few counts. The sample is drawn from a study of T cell responses to AZD1222 COVID-19 vaccine. The CDR3 is made up of 14 amino acids. Germline V gene sequence: CDR1 LGHNA, CDR2 YNFKEQ. Between the trimmed V and J ends, which lost 7 bases and 1 base, there was a span of 13 bases. Clones were sequenced by immunoSEQ multiplex PCR, and TCRdb holds only the in-frame ones, with some missing. The table has over 55,000 clones, about 80% seen once. This sample comprised peripheral blood, obtained 28 days after the second AZD1222 dose. The J gene is TRBJ1-1, the V gene TRBV4-2; the D is unclear. This receptor was identified in an adult who received the AZD1222 COVID-19 vaccine. The CDR3 bases are TGTGCCAGCAACCTACTATCAGCGAACACTGAAGCTTTCTTT. It codes for CASNLLSANTEAFF.